One and the same sample provided the 15 T cell receptor beta chains below, sequenced in a study of CD8+CD57+ T cells in acquired aplastic anemia. The TCR beta profiling, which covered VDJ combination and CDR3 sequence, was carried out using genomic DNA as the template. TCRdb reprocessed the reads with MiXCR, giving one entry per CDR3 protein. The profile shows 300,000 or so distinct CDR3 sequences, 45% to 70% of them singletons. Sequencing was done on a sample of sorted CD4+, CD8+, or CD8+CD57+ T cells (not recorded which) from PBMCs. The receptors originated from a human donor with severe aplastic anemia or a healthy control (not recorded which).

The V and J genes are TRBV15 and TRBJ1-6, with unresolved D. The germline V gene encodes CDR1 LNHNV and CDR2 YYDKDF (reference sequence). Trimming took off 10 bases at V and 7 bases at J, with 11 bases between the two ends. The CDR3 is 12 amino acids. CDR3 bases: TGTGCCAGCCGGACGGGGAATTCACCCCTCCACTTT. Amino acids: CASRTGNSPLHF.

The chain couples TRBV25-1 to TRBJ2-6; tentatively, D is TRBD1 or TRBD2 (5 bases each). Trimming removed 7 bases at V and 2 bases at J, with 12 bases between. This CDR3 contains 15 residues. The germline CDR1 and CDR2 sequences are MGHDK and SYGVNS. The CDR3 spells CASMGDLTGANVLTF. As DNA, the CDR3 is TGTGCCAGCATGGGGGATTTAACTGGGGCCAACGTCCTGACTTTC.

This clonotype has only one observation. The genes are TRBV7-9 and TRBJ1-2, with D perhaps TRBD1 (5 bases). V lost 4 bases to trimming and J lost 6 bases, with 12 bases between them. CDR1 is SEHNR, CDR2 FQNEAQ, per germline (reference sequence). The length of the CDR3 is 13 residues. Here the CDR3 reads CASSYQGANGYTF. CDR3 coding DNA: TGTGCCAGCAGCTACCAAGGGGCAAATGGCTACACCTTC.

A word on this clonotype: A much larger clone lies one base from this, so it may be a read error. The chain carries TRBV25-1 and TRBJ2-3; D is perhaps TRBD1 (6 bases). This CDR3 spans 16 amino acids. The germline CDR1 and CDR2 sequences are MGHDK and SYGVNS. The CDR3 DNA reads TGTGCCAGCAGTTACCCCACAGGGACGAGCACAGATACGCCGTATTTT. Translated: CASSYPTGTSTDTPYF.

The J gene is TRBJ2-7, the V gene TRBV2, with D maybe TRBD2 (6 bases). Trimming took 7 bases from V and 6 from J, leaving 19 bases between them. Germline-derived CDR1 and CDR2 are SNHLY and FYNNEI. The CDR3 runs 14 residues. The CDR3 sequence is CASTQDGVGGEQYF. The DNA of the CDR3 is TGTGCCAGCACCCAGGACGGGGTGGGGGGCGAGCAGTACTTC.

This clonotype was seen a handful of times. V usage is TRBV2 and J usage is TRBJ2-5, with D tentatively TRBD2 (6 bases). The ends were cut back, 6 bases at V and 0 bases at J, with 11 bases in the middle. This CDR3 contains 14 residues. Germline CDR1 is SNHLY and CDR2 is FYNNEI. Written as DNA, the CDR3 is TGTGCCAGCAGGGGGGGTCAGTACCAAGAGACCCAGTACTTC. Its protein is CASRGGQYQETQYF.

The chain has TRBV11-2 and TRBJ2-7; D unresolved. Trimming removed 4 bases at V and 6 bases at J, with 7 bases between. The CDR3 has 11 residues. Germline loops: CDR1 SGHAT, CDR2 FQNNGV. The CDR3 DNA sequence: TGTGCCAGCAGCTCCACGGGCGAGCAGTACTTC. It translates to CASSSTGEQYF.

To note about this clonotype: Sequence at one end of the junction differs from germline and may be a read error. DNA for the CDR3: TGCGGCGTTGTTAGGTTAGCGGGACCAGATACGCAGTATTTT. It specifies CGVVRLAGPDTQYF. The V gene is TRBV29-1, the J gene TRBJ2-3, with 8 bases fitting TRBD2. The CDR3 is 14 residues long. The germline V gene has CDR1 SQVTM and CDR2 ANQGSEA.

This clonotype was seen a few times. V is TRBV10-3 and J is TRBJ2-3; TRBD1 might be the D (6 bases). The CDR3 is 14 residues long. Germline V gene data show CDR1 as ENHRY and CDR2 as SYGVKD. Trimming cost V 2 bases and J 0 bases, with 6 bases left between them. CDR3: CAISETGSTDTQYF. DNA for the CDR3: TGTGCCATCAGTGAGACAGGGAGCACAGATACGCAGTATTTT.

This clonotype was seen repeatedly, ten times or more. The chain joins TRBV5-8 to TRBJ2-7, with D perhaps TRBD2 (5 bases). Looked up from germline, CDR1 is SGHTS and CDR2 is YDEGEE. CDR3 size: 14 residues. V was clipped by 0 bases and J by 0 bases, with 7 bases between them. CDR3 sequence reads: CASSLVRVSYEQYF. In DNA, the CDR3 is TGTGCCAGCAGCTTGGTGAGGGTCTCCTACGAGCAGTACTTC. Looking up the rest from reference TRBV5-8 and TRBJ2-7 gives the full variable domain: EAGVTQSPTHLIKTRGQQATLRCSPISGHTSVYWYQQALGLGLQFLLWYDEGEERNRGNFPPRFSGRQFPNYSSELNVNALELEDSALYLCASSLVRVSYEQYFGPGTRLTVT.

The chain carries TRBV5-1 and TRBJ1-1; possible D gene TRBD1, 5 bases. The V gene lost 0 bases and the J gene lost 8 bases, with 11 bases spanning the gap. Germline loops: CDR1 SGHRS, CDR2 YFSETQ. The length of the CDR3 is 13 residues. CDR3 nucleotide sequence: TGCGCCAGCAGCTTGGGGGGGTTCACGGAAGCTTTCTTT. It yields the protein CASSLGGFTEAFF.

This clonotype came up many times. The chain joins TRBV12-3 or TRBV12-4 to TRBJ1-2; TRBD1 matches at 8 bases. Unmatched junction bases numbered 9, after V lost 0 bases and J lost 6 bases. CDR3 length: 16 amino acids. The CDR3 spells CASSLAGPRGRDGYTF. CDR3 DNA: TGTGCCAGCAGTTTAGCGGGCCCCAGGGGGCGGGATGGCTACACCTTC.

The J gene is TRBJ2-5, the V gene TRBV9, with 8 nucleotides matching TRBD2. The J segment lost 5 bases and the V segment lost 5 bases, leaving 8 bases of the junction unmatched. The CDR3 runs to 14 residues. The germline V gene has CDR1 SGDLS and CDR2 YYNGEE. The DNA of the CDR3 is TGTGCCAGCAGAGAAGCGGGAGCGCGTGAGACCCAGTACTTC. Amino acid sequence: CASREAGARETQYF.

This clonotype was detected ten times or more. The V call is TRBV6-1, the J call TRBJ2-1; D remains ambiguous. The CDR3 has 10 amino acids. V was trimmed by 3 bases and J by 6 bases, leaving 0 bases between them. Germline values: CDR1 MNHNS, CDR2 SASEGT. CDR3 amino acids: CASSDNEQFF. CDR3 in DNA: TGTGCCAGCAGTGACAATGAGCAGTTCTTC.

The chain employs TRBV20-1 and TRBJ2-7; 7 bases are shared with TRBD1. The trim removed 1 base at V and 7 bases at J, leaving 13 bases unmatched. The CDR3 has 15 amino acids. Per germline, CDR1 DFQATT and CDR2 SNEGSKA (reference sequence). CDR3 sequence: CSARAARGIGWEQYF. CDR3 coding DNA: TGCAGTGCTAGAGCAGCCAGGGGGATTGGATGGGAGCAGTACTTC.